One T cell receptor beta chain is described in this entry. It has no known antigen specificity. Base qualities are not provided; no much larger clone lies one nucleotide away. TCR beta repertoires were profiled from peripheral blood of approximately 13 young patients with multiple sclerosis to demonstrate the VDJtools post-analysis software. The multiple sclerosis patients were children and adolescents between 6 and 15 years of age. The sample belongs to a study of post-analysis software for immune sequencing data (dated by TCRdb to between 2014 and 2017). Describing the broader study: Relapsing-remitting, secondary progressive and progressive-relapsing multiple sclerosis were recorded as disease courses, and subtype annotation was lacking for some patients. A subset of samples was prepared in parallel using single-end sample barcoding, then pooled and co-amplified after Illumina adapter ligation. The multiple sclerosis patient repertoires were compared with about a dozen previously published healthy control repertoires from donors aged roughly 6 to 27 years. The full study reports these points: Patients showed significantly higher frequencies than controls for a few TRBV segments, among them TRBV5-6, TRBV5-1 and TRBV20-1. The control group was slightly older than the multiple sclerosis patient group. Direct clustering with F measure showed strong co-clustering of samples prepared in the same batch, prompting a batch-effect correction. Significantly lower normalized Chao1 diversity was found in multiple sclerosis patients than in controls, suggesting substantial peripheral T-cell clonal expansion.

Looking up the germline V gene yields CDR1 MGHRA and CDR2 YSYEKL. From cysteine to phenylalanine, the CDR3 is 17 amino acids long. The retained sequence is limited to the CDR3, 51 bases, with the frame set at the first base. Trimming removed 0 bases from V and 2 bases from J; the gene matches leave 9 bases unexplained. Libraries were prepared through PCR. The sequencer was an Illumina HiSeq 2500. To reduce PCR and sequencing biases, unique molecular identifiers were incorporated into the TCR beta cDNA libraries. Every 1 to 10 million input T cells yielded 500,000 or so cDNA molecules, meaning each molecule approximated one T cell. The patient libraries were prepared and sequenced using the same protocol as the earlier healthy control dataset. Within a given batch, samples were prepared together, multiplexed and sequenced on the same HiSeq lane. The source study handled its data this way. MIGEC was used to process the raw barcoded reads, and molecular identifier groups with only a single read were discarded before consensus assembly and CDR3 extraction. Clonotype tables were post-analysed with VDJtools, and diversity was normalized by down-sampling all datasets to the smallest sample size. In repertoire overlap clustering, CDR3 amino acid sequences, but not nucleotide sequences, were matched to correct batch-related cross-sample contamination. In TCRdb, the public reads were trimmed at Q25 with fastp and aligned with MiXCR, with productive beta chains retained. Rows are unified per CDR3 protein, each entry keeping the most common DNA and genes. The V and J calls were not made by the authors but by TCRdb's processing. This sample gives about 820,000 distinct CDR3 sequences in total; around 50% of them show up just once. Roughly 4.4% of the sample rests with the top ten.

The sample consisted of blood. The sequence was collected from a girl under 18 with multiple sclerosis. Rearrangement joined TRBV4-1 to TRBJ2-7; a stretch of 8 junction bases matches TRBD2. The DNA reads TGCGCCAGCAGCCAAGAACTAGCGGTGCCCCTTACCTACGAGCAGTACTTC. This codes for CASSQELAVPLTYEQYF.